Each of the 11 T cell receptor beta chains below was sequenced from the same sample in a study of tumor and adjacent non-tumor tissue in lung cancer. TCRbeta libraries were built with three rounds of nested PCR, modified from ARM-PCR. TCRdb passed the multiplex PCR reads through MiXCR, listing each CDR3 protein once. The table shows 100,000 to 150,000 distinct CDR3 sequences, with 60% to 70% occurring only once. RNA was extracted from bulk tissue without any cell sorting. The sequencing input was lung tumor tissue. The receptors were sampled from a man aged 25-40 years with non-small cell lung cancer.

Of note for this clonotype: It is likely a read error, because the conserved phenylalanine at the end of the CDR3 is missing. J is TRBJ2-3 and V is TRBV11-3; TRBD1 matches at 9 bases. The V gene end was trimmed by 9 bases and the J gene end by 2 bases; junction bases not matched to a gene: 12. Per the germline V gene, CDR1 is SGHNT and CDR2 is YENEEA. The CDR3 loop spans 16 amino acids. CDR3 sequence: CASSVGQGYITDTQYL. The CDR3 DNA reads TGTGCCAGTAGCGTAGGACAGGGGTATATCACAGATACGCAGTATCTT.

This chain uses TRBV6-5 with TRBJ2-1; D ambiguous. Germline V CDR1 and CDR2: MNHEY, SVGAGI. This CDR3 is built from 14 residues. CDR3 sequence (DNA): TGTGTCGTGGCCTGGGCCGATACCTTCAATGAGCAGTTCTTC. This codes for CVVAWADTFNEQFF.

The CDR3 loop is CASSHTWAREAFF. The CDR3 DNA reads as TGTGCCAGCAGCCATACATGGGCTCGTGAAGCTTTCTTT. V and J are TRBV7-9 and TRBJ1-1, with D unclear. This CDR3 has 13 residues. Germline V gene data show CDR1 as SEHNR and CDR2 as FQNEAQ (reference sequence). V gave up 5 bases and J gave up 7 bases, with 14 bases separating them.

The genes are TRBV20-1 and TRBJ2-7; TRBD2 might be the D (6 bases). Germline V gives CDR1 DFQATT, CDR2 SNEGSKA (reference sequence). Trimming removed 0 bases at V and 7 bases at J, with 16 bases between. CDR3 length equals 14 residues. DNA of the CDR3: TGCAGTGCTAGAGATGTGGGCGGGGCTCGGGAGCAGTACTTC. This codes for CSARDVGGAREQYF.

Points on this clonotype: One end of the junction does not line up with germline, which may come from a read error. V and J are TRBV4-1 and TRBJ1-4; no reliable D call. Germline CDR1 MGHRA, CDR2 YSYEKL. This CDR3 contains 15 residues. The CDR3, as DNA: TGCGCCAACAGCCAACGCCCGCGGCTAAGTGAAAAACTGTTTTTT. The encoded protein is CANSQRPRLSEKLFF.

Comments on this clonotype: The junction does not match germline at one end; this may be a read error. The V call is TRBV6-5, the J call TRBJ1-1, with a weak D call TRBD1 (5 bases). The CDR3 spans 14 residues. In germline, CDR1 is MNHEY, CDR2 SVGAGI. CDR3 bases: TGTGCCAACAGTTCACAAAACCTACAAGGGGTGGCTTTCTTT. Translating gives CANSSQNLQGVAFF.

This clonotype was observed a single time. The gene calls are TRBV11-2 and TRBJ2-3; no definite D call. The V and J ends lost 0 bases and 6 bases respectively, with 7 bases between them. CDR3 length equals 13 residues. Per the germline V gene, CDR1 is SGHAT and CDR2 is FQNNGV. The CDR3 DNA follows: TGTGCCAGCAGCTTAGATAGGGTTGATACGCAGTATTTT. Protein product: CASSLDRVDTQYF.

As to this clonotype: A junction end diverges from the germline sequence, so it may reflect a read error. This chain uses TRBV4-1 with TRBJ1-2; weak D call: TRBD1 (5 bases). Germline V lookup: CDR1 MGHRA, CDR2 YSYEKL. CDR3 length: 15 amino acids. CDR3 sequence reads: CASNQDSGFGYGYTF. DNA of the CDR3: TGCGCCAGCAACCAAGATTCAGGGTTTGGCTATGGCTACACCTTC.

This clonotype was seen once. A read error may account for a junction end that differs from germline. The CDR3 is CASSYGANTRELFF. Here the CDR3 DNA reads TGTGCCAGTAGCTATGGAGCCAACACCAGGGAGCTGTTTTTT. The chain joins TRBV11-2 to TRBJ2-2, with D unresolved. The CDR3 sequence is 14 residues long. From germline, CDR1 is SGHAT and CDR2 FQNNGV.

Ten or more counts support this clonotype. The V call is TRBV12-3 or TRBV12-4, the J call TRBJ2-7; 10 bases agree with TRBD1. J gave up 7 bases and V 3 bases, and 6 bases lay outside the gene matches. The CDR3 totals 14 residues. CDR3 region: CASSFRTGGREQYF. The CDR3, as DNA: TGTGCCAGCAGTTTCAGGACAGGGGGTCGGGAGCAGTACTTC.

This sequence joins TRBV6-6 and TRBJ2-2, with D hard to call. The CDR3 covers 15 residues. The V gene's germline CDR1 is MNHNY and CDR2 SVGAGI (reference sequence). Between the trimmed V and J ends, which lost 0 bases and 0 bases, there was a span of 5 bases. The CDR3 loop is CASSYSTANTGELFF. CDR3 bases: TGTGCCAGCAGTTACTCGACCGCGAACACCGGGGAGCTGTTTTTT.